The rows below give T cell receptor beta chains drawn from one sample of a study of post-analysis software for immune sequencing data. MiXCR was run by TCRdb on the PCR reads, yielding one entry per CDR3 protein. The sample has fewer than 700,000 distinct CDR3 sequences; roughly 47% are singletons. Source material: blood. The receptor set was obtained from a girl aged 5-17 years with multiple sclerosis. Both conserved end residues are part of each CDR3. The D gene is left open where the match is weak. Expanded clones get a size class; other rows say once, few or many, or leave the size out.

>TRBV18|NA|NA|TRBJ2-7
TGTGCCAGCTCACTCGGGCAGGCAGATCCCTACGAGCAGTACTTC
CASSLGQADPYEQYF
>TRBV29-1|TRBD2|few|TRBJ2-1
TGCAGCGTTCGGGGACTAGCCTACAATGAGCAGTTCTTC
CSVRGLAYNEQFF
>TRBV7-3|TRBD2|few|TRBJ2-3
TGTGCCAGCAGCCCGGTGGGGCGGGGGGGCGGCGATACGCAGTATTTT
CASSPVGRGGGDTQYF
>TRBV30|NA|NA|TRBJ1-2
TGTGCCTGGAGCCAATCAGGGACATATGGCTACACCTTC
CAWSQSGTYGYTF
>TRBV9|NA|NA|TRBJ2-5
TGTGCCAGCAGCGTAGGAGGGGGGCCTAACCAAGAGACCCAGTACTTC
CASSVGGGPNQETQYF
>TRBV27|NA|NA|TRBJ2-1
TGTGCCAACAGTTTTAGCCTAGGGAGCAGGCATGAGCAGTTCTTC
CANSFSLGSRHEQFF
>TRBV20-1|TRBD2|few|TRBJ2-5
TGCAGTGCACCACCCCTAGCGGGAGGTGACGAGACCCAGTACTTC
CSAPPLAGGDETQYF
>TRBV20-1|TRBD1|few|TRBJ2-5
TGCAGTGCTACTAGGGGGCCAGAAGAGACCCAGTACTTC
CSATRGPEETQYF
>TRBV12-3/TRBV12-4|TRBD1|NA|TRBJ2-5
TGTGCCAGCAGTTTAGGGGACAGGTTGTCTTTGGTGCAGTACTTC
CASSLGDRLSLVQYF
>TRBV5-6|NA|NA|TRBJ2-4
TGTGCCAGCAGCTCCGGGACACAAGGCAACATTCAGTACTTC
CASSSGTQGNIQYF
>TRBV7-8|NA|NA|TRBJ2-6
TGTGCCAGCTCACTAGGTGGGCAGGACCACTCTGGGGCCAACGTCCTGACTTTC
CASSLGGQDHSGANVLTF
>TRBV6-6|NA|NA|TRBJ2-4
TGTGCCAGCAGTTTCCCGTTCGGTACTCACATTCAGTACTTC
CASSFPFGTHIQYF
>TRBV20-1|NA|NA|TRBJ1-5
TGCAGTGCTAGAGCGTCGCAGGGTGGGAATCAGCCCCAGCATTTT
CSARASQGGNQPQHF
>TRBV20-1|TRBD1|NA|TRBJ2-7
TGCAGTGCGGGCGAAAGGGGGCGCGATCTCTACGAGCAGTACTTC
CSAGERGRDLYEQYF
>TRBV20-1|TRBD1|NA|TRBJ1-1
TGCAGTGTCAGGGACAGGGTTGGGACTGAAGCTTTCTTT
CSVRDRVGTEAFF
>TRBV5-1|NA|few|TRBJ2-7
TGCGCCAGCAGCGAAAGGCGGCATGGGTCCTACGAGCAGTACTTC
CASSERRHGSYEQYF
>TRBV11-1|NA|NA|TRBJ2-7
TGTGCCAGCAGCTTAGCCCGCCAAGGCTCCTACAATGAGCAGTACTTC
CASSLARQGSYNEQYF
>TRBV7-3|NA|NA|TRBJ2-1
TGTGCCAGCAGCTTGGGGACGGGTCGGTTCTTC
CASSLGTGRFF
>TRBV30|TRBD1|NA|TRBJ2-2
TGTGCCTGGAAAAAGCCCGGGACAGGTTTTACCGGGGAGCTGTTTTTT
CAWKKPGTGFTGELFF
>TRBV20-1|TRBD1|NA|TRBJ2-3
TGCAGTGCTAGAGTGGACAGGCCGACAGATACGCAGTATTTT
CSARVDRPTDTQYF
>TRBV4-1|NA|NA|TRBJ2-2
TGCGCCAGCAGCCCCCAGTACGGCGGGGAGCTGTTTTTT
CASSPQYGGELFF
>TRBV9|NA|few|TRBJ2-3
TGTGCCAGCAGCGTAGAACCCCTCACAGATACGCAGTATTTT
CASSVEPLTDTQYF
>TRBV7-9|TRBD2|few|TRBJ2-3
TGTGCCAGCAGCTCACCTAGCCTCAGGACTAGCGGACCAGATACGCAGTATTTT
CASSSPSLRTSGPDTQYF
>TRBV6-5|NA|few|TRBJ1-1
TGTGCCAGCAGTTACTCAGGACAGTTGAACACTGAAGCTTTCTTT
CASSYSGQLNTEAFF
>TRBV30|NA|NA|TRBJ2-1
TGTGCCTGGAGTGATTCCAATGAGCAGTTCTTC
CAWSDSNEQFF
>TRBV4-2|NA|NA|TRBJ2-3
TGTGCCAGCAGCCAAGACAGGGGAGTCGGATATACGCAGTATTTT
CASSQDRGVGYTQYF
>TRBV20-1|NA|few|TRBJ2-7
TGCAGTGCTGTCCGTGGGGGCGGGTACGAGCAGTACTTC
CSAVRGGGYEQYF
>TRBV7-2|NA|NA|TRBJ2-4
TGTGCCAGCAGCTTAGAAACAGCCCTAGCCAAAAACATTCAGTACTTC
CASSLETALAKNIQYF
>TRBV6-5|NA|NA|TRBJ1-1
TGTGCCAGCAGGATCGTGGGAATGGAGACTGAAGCTTTCTTT
CASRIVGMETEAFF
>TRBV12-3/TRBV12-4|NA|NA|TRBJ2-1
TGTGCCAGCAGTTTAACTAGGGGGGGCCCGGGGGATGAGCAGTTCTTC
CASSLTRGGPGDEQFF
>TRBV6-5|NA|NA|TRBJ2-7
TGTGCCAGCAACCCCCGGGAGAGGGGTTCCTACGAGCAGTACTTC
CASNPRERGSYEQYF
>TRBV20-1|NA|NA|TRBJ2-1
TGCAGCTCCGGGCCCCCATCATCTAATGAGCAGTTCTTC
CSSGPPSSNEQFF
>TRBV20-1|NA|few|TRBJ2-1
TGCAGTGCTTCGCGTGCTGCGGGCTACAATGAGCAGTTCTTC
CSASRAAGYNEQFF
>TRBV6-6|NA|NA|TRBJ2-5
TGTGCCAGCAGTTACTCGGCCCGGGACCAAGAGACCCAGTACTTC
CASSYSARDQETQYF
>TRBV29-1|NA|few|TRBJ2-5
TGCAGCGTCGGGTTCCAAGAGACCCAGTACTTC
CSVGFQETQYF
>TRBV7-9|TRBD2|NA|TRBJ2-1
TGTGCCAGCAGCTTAGAAGGACTAGGCTACAATGAGCAGTTCTTC
CASSLEGLGYNEQFF
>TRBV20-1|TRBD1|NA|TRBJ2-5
TGCAGTGCTGGAGACAGGGTTACTAGCCAAGAGACCCAGTACTTC
CSAGDRVTSQETQYF
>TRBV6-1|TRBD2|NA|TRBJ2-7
TGTGCCAGCAGTGAGATAGCGGGGGTTATAACCTCCTACGAGCAGTACTTC
CASSEIAGVITSYEQYF
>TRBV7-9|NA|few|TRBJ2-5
TGTGCCAGCAGCTTACGAATCACAGGGAGCGAGACCCAGTACTTC
CASSLRITGSETQYF
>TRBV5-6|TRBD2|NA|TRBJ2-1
TGTGCCAGCAGCGGGGGAGCTAGCGGGATGGGGGGACGCAATGAGCAGTTCTTC
CASSGGASGMGGRNEQFF
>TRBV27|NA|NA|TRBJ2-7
TGTGCCAGCAGTTCGACAGCCTACGAGCAGTACTTC
CASSSTAYEQYF
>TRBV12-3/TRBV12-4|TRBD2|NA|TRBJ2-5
TGTGCCAGCAGTTTACTCGGGACTAGCGGGAGGGGGTACCAAGAGACCCAGTACTTC
CASSLLGTSGRGYQETQYF
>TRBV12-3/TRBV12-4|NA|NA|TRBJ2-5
TGTGCCAGCACCGGGGATGAGACCCAGTACTTC
CASTGDETQYF
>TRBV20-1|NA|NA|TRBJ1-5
TGCAGTGCTTCCGACAGCAATCAGCCCCAGCATTTT
CSASDSNQPQHF
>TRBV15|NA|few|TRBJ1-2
TGTGCCACCAGCAGCTCACCCTCGGCACCCTATGGCTACACCTTC
CATSSSPSAPYGYTF
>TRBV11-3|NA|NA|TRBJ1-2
TGTGCCAGCAGCTCCCCGGGACCTCGGGGCTACACCTTC
CASSSPGPRGYTF
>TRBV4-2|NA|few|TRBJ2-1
TGTGCCAGCAGCCAAGGACTCGAGGGAGATGAGCAGTTCTTC
CASSQGLEGDEQFF
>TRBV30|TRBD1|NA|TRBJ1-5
TGTGCCTGGGACAGGGCTGGCAATCAGCCCCAGCATTTT
CAWDRAGNQPQHF
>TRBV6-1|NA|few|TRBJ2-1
TGTGCCAGCAGTGATTACAGCAATGAGCAGTTCTTC
CASSDYSNEQFF
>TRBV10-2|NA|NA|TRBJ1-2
TGCGCCAGCAGTGAGTCAGAAGACTATGGCTACACCTTC
CASSESEDYGYTF
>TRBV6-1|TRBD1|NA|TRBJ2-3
TGTGCCAGCAGTGGGACAGGGACAGTAGATACGCAGTATTTT
CASSGTGTVDTQYF
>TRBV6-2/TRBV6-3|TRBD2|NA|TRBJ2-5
TGTGCCAGCAGCCCCGGACTAGCGGGGACAGGGACCCAGTACTTC
CASSPGLAGTGTQYF
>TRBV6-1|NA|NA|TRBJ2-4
TGTGCCAGCAGTGACAGTCTAGCCAAAAACATTCAGTACTTC
CASSDSLAKNIQYF